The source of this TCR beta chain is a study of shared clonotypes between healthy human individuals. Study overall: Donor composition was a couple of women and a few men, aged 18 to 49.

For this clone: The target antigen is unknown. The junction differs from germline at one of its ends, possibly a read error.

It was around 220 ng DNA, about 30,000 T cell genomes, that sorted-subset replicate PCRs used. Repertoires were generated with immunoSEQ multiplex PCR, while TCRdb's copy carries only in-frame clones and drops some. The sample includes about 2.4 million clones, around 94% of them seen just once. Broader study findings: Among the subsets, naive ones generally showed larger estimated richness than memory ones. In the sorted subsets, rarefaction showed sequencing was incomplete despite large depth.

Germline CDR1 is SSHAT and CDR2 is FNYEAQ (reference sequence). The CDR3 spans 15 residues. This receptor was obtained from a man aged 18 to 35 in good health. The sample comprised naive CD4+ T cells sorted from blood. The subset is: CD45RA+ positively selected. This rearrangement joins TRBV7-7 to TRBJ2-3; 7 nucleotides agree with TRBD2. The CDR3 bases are TGTGCTAGCAGCTTAGGGGACGGGAGGACAGATACGCAGTATTTT. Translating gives CASSLGDGRTDTQYF.